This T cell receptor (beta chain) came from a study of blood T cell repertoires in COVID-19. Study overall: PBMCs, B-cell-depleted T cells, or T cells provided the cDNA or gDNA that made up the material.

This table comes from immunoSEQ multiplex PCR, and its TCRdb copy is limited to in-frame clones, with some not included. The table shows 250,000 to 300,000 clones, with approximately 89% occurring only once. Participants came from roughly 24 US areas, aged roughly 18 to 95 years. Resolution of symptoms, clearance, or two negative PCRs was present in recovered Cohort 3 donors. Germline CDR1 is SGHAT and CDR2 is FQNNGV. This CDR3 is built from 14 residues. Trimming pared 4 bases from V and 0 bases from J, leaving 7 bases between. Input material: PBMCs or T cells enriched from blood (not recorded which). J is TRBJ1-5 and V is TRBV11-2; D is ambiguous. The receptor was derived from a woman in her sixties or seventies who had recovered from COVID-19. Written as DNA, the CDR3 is TGTGCCAGCAGCTCAGACATTAGCAATCAGCCCCAGCATTTT. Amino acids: CASSSDISNQPQHF.